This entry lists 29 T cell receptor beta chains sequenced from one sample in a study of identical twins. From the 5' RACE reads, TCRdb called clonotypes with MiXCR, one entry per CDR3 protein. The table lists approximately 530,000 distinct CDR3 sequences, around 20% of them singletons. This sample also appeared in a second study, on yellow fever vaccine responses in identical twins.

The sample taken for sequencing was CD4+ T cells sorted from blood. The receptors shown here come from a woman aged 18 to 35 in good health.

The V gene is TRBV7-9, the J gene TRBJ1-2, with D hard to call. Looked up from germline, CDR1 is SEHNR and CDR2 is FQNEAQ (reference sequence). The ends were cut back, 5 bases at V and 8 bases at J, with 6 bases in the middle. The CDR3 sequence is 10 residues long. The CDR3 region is CASSPGGYTF. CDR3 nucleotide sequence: TGTGCCAGCAGCCCTGGGGGCTACACCTTC.

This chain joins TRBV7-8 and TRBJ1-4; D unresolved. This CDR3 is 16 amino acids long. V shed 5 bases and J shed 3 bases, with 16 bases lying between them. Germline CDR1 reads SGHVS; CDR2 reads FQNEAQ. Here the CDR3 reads CASSPEEWGSNEKLFF. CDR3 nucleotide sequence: TGTGCCAGCAGCCCAGAAGAGTGGGGTTCTAATGAAAAACTGTTTTTT.

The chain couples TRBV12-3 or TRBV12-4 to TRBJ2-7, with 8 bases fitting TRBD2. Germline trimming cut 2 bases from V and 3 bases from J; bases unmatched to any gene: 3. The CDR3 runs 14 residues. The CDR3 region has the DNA TGTGCCAGCAGTTTAACTAGCGGAGGCTACGAGCAGTACTTC. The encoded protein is CASSLTSGGYEQYF.

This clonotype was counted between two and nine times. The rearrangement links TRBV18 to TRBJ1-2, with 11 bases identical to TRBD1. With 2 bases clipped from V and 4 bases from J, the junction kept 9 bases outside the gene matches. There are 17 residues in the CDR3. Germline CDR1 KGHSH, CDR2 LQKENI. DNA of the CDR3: TGTGCCAGCTCACCAAACATCGGGACAGGGGGGGCCTATGGCTACACCTTC. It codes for CASSPNIGTGGAYGYTF.

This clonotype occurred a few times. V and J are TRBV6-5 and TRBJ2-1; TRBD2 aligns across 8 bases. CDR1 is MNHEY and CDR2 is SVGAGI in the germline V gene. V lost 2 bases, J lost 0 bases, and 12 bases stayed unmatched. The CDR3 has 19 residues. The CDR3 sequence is CASSYRWERGRTSYNEQFF. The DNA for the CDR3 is TGTGCCAGCAGTTACAGGTGGGAGCGGGGGAGAACCTCCTACAATGAGCAGTTCTTC.

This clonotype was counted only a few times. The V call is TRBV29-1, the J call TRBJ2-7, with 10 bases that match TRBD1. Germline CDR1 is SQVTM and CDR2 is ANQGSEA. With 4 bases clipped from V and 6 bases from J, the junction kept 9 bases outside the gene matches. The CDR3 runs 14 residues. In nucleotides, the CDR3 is TGCAGCGTTGGTACCGGGACAGGGGCGGGCGAGCAGTACTTC. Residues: CSVGTGTGAGEQYF.

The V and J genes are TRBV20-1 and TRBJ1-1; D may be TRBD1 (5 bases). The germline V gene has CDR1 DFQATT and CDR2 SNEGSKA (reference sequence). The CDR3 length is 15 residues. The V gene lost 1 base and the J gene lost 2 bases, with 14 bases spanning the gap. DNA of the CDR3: TGCAGTGCTAGAGCCAACAACCAGGGAAACACTGAAGCTTTCTTT. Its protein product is CSARANNQGNTEAFF.

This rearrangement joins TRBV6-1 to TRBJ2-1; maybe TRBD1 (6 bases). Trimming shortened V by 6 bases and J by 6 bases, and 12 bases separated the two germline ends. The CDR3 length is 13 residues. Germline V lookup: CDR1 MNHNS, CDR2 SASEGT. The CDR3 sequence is CASRAQGTNEQFF. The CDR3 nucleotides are TGTGCCAGCAGAGCTCAGGGGACCAATGAGCAGTTCTTC.

CDR3 region: CASSSYGAVSTDTQYF. In DNA, the CDR3 is TGTGCCAGCAGCTCCTATGGGGCAGTTAGCACAGATACGCAGTATTTT. The V and J genes are TRBV5-6 and TRBJ2-3; D possibly corresponds to TRBD1 (5 bases). The CDR3 is made up of 16 amino acids. Trimming cost V 3 bases and J 0 bases, with 14 bases left between them. Germline CDR1 SGHDT, CDR2 YYEEEE.

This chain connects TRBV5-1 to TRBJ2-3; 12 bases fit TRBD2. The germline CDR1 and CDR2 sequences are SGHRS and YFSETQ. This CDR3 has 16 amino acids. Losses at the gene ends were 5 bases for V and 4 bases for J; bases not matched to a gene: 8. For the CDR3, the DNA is TGCGCCAGCAGGGGATTACTAGCGGGAGGTGCAGATACGCAGTATTTT. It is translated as CASRGLLAGGADTQYF.

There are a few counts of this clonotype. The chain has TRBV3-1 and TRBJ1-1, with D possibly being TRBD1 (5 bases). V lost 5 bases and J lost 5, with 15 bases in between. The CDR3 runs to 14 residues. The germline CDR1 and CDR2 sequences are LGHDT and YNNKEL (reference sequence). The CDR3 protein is CASSKFRTPTEAFF. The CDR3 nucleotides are TGTGCCAGCAGCAAGTTTAGGACACCGACTGAAGCTTTCTTT.

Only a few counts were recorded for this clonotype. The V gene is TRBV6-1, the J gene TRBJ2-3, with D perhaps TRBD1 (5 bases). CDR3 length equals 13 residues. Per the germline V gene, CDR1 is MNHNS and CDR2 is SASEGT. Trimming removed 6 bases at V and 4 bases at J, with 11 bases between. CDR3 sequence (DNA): TGTGCCAGCAGGGGGCAGGCGGCAGATACGCAGTATTTT. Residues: CASRGQAADTQYF.

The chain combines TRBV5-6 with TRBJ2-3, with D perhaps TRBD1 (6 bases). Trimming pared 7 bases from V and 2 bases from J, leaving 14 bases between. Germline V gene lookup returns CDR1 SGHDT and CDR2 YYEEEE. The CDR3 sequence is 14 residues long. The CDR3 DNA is TGTGCCAGCGGCACCACAGGGATCACAGATACGCAGTATTTT. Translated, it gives CASGTTGITDTQYF.

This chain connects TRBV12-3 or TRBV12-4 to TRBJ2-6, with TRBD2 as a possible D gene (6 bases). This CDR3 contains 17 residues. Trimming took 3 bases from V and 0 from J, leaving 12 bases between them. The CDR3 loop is CASSLEGLASGANVLTF. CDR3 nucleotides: TGTGCCAGCAGTTTGGAGGGACTCGCCTCTGGGGCCAACGTCCTGACTTTC.

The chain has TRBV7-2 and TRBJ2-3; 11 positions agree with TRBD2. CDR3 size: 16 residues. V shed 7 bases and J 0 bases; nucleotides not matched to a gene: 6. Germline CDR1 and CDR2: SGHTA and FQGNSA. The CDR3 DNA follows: TGTGCCAGCACTCAAAGACTAGCGGGAAGCACAGATACGCAGTATTTT. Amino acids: CASTQRLAGSTDTQYF.

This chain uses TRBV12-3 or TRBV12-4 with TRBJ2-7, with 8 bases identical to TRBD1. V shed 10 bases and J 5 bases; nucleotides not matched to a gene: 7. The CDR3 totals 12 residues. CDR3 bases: TGTGCCACCAGGACAGGGATGAACGAGCAGTACTTC. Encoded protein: CATRTGMNEQYF.

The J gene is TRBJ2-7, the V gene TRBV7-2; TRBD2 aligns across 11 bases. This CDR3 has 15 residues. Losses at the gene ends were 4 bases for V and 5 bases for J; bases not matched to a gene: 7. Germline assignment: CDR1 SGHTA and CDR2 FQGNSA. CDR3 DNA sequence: TGTGCCAGCAGCTATGTAGCGGGAGGGCCAGACGAGCAGTACTTC. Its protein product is CASSYVAGGPDEQYF.

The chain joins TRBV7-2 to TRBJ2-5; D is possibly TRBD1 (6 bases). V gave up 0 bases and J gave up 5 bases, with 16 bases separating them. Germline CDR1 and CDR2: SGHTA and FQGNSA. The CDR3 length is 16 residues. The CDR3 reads CASSLAVTGRGETQYF. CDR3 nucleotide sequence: TGTGCCAGCAGCTTAGCGGTGACAGGTCGTGGTGAGACCCAGTACTTC.

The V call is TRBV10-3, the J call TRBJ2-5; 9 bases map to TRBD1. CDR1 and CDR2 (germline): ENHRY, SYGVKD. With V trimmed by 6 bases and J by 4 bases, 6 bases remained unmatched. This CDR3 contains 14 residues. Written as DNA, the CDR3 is TGTGCCATCAGAACGGACAGGGGTGTAGAGACCCAGTACTTC. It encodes CAIRTDRGVETQYF.

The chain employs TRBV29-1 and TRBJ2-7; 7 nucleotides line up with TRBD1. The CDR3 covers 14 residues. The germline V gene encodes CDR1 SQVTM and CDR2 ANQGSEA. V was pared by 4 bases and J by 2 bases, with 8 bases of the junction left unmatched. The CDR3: CSVAGQDKAYEQYF. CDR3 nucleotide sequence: TGCAGCGTTGCCGGACAGGATAAGGCCTACGAGCAGTACTTC.

CDR3 region: CASSDIGGASQYF. CDR3 nucleotides: TGTGCCAGCAGTGATATTGGTGGGGCGTCCCAGTACTTC. The gene calls are TRBV6-1 and TRBJ2-5; TRBD1 might be the D (5 bases). Germline CDR1 and CDR2: MNHNS and SASEGT. V lost 3 bases, J lost 9 bases, and 14 bases lay in between. The CDR3 consists of 13 residues.

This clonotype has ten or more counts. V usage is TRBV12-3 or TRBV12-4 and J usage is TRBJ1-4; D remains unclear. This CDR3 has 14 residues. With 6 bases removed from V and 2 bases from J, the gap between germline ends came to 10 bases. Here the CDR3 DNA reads TGTGCCAGCAGAAAGGGAGGGACTAATGAAAAACTGTTTTTT. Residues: CASRKGGTNEKLFF.

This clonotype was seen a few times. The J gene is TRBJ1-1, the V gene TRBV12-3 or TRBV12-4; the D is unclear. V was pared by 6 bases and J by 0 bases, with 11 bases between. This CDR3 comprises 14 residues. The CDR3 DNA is TGTGCCAGCAGCCTTTCCCCCCTGAACACTGAAGCTTTCTTT. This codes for CASSLSPLNTEAFF.

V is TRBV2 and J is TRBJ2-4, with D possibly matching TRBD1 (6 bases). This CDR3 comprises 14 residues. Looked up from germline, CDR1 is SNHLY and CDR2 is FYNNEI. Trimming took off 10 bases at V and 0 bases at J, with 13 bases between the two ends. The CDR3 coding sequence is TGTGCCACCCGGACAGAAGAAGCCAAAAACATTCAGTACTTC. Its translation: CATRTEEAKNIQYF.

The CDR3 reads CASSPDLRDTQYF. The DNA for the CDR3 is TGCGCCAGCAGTCCGGACCTCAGAGATACGCAGTATTTT. The chain couples TRBV5-1 to TRBJ2-3; D remains ambiguous. The germline V gene encodes CDR1 SGHRS and CDR2 YFSETQ. The CDR3 spans 13 residues. With 5 bases removed from V and 5 bases from J, the gap between germline ends came to 12 bases.

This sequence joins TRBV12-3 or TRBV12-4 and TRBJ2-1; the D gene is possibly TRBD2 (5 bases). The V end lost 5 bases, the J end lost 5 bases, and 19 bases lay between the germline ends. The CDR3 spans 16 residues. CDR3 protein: CASSPRSGWQDNEQFF. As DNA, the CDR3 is TGTGCCAGCAGTCCCCGTTCGGGATGGCAAGACAATGAGCAGTTCTTC.

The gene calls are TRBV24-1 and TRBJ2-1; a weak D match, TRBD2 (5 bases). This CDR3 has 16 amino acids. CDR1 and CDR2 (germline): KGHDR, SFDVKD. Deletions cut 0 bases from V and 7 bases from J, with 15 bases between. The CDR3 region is CATSDLGSGLGNEQFF. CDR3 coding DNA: TGTGCCACCAGTGATTTGGGGTCGGGGTTAGGGAATGAGCAGTTCTTC.

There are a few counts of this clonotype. The CDR3 here is CASSEALNRVGEQYV. CDR3 DNA sequence: TGTGCCAGCAGTGAAGCGCTTAACAGGGTGGGCGAGCAGTACGTC. This chain joins TRBV6-1 and TRBJ2-7; a possible D gene is TRBD1 (6 bases). V was clipped by 0 bases and J by 6 bases, with 15 bases between them. CDR1 and CDR2 (germline): MNHNS, SASEGT. The CDR3 length is 15 residues.

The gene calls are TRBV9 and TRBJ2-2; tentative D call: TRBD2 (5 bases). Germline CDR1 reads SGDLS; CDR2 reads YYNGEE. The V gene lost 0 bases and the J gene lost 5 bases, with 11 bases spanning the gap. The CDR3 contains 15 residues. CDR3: CASSVVVGETGELFF. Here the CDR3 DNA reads TGTGCCAGCAGCGTAGTTGTCGGGGAAACCGGGGAGCTGTTTTTT. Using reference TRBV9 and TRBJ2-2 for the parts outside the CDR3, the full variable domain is DSGVTQTPKHLITATGQRVTLRCSPRSGDLSVYWYQQSLDQGLQFLIQYYNGEERAKGNILERFSAQQFPDLHSELNLSSLELGDSALYFCASSVVVGETGELFFGEGSRLTVL.